These 9 T cell receptor beta chains were sequenced from one sample in a study of T cell responses to AZD1222 COVID-19 vaccine. Libraries were prepared by immunoSEQ multiplex PCR; TCRdb keeps only in-frame clonotypes and omits some of them. The sample contains about 200,000 clones, approximately 94% of which appear only once. The specimen was peripheral blood, collected 28 days after the second AZD1222 dose. Every receptor here comes from an adult who received the AZD1222 COVID-19 vaccine.

The sample holds one count of this clone. The chain has TRBV11-2 and TRBJ2-5; TRBD1 is a possible D gene (5 bases). CDR1 and CDR2 from the germline V gene are SGHAT and FQNNGV. This CDR3 comprises 15 residues. Trimming cost V 5 bases and J 1 base, with 14 bases left between them. CDR3 sequence: CASSTRRTIQETQYF. The CDR3 DNA reads TGTGCCAGCAGCACTCGACGGACAATCCAAGAGACCCAGTACTTC.

V and J are TRBV10-1 and TRBJ2-1, with 12 bases matching TRBD2. Germline CDR1 is WNHNN and CDR2 is SYGVQD (reference sequence). The CDR3 length is 17 residues. Germline trimming cut 2 bases from V and 4 bases from J; bases unmatched to any gene: 6. CDR3 sequence: CASSERQTSGRYNEQFF. In DNA form, the CDR3 reads TGCGCCAGCAGTGAGCGTCAGACTAGCGGGAGATACAATGAGCAGTTCTTC.

This clone was counted a single time. The rearrangement links TRBV7-9 to TRBJ1-1; D perhaps matches TRBD1 (5 bases). Trimming took off 5 bases at V and 6 bases at J, with 19 bases between the two ends. CDR1 is SEHNR, CDR2 FQNEAQ, per germline (reference sequence). CDR3 length: 15 residues. CDR3 DNA: TGTGCCAGCAGCCCGGGGGGGTATCTGTCCTCTGAAGCTTTCTTT. Its translation is CASSPGGYLSSEAFF.

This chain uses TRBV27 with TRBJ2-5; possibly TRBD1 or TRBD2 for D (5 bases each). The length of the CDR3 is 13 residues. CDR1 and CDR2 (germline): MNHEY, SMNVEV (reference sequence). V lost 5 bases and J 5 bases, leaving 12 bases between the germline ends. This CDR3 is CASSGEGSETQYF. The DNA for the CDR3 is TGTGCCAGCAGTGGAGAGGGGTCGGAGACCCAGTACTTC.

The rearrangement uses TRBV10-1 and TRBJ1-1; D call uncertain. V was trimmed by 2 bases and J by 7 bases, leaving 8 bases between them. The germline gives CDR1 WNHNN, CDR2 SYGVQD (reference sequence). The CDR3 has 12 residues. The CDR3 nucleotides read TGCGCCAGCAGTGAGGGCCAGCATGAAGCTTTCTTT. This codes for CASSEGQHEAFF.

The chain carries TRBV9 and TRBJ2-7; D may match TRBD1 or TRBD2 (5 bases each). In germline, CDR1 is SGDLS, CDR2 YYNGEE. V dropped 2 bases and J dropped 1 base, with 10 bases sitting between them. The CDR3 extends over 14 amino acids. CDR3 protein: CASSVGDGSYEQYF. DNA for the CDR3: TGTGCCAGCAGCGTGGGGGACGGATCCTACGAGCAGTACTTC. Complete variable domain (other parts from reference TRBV9 and TRBJ2-7): DSGVTQTPKHLITATGQRVTLRCSPRSGDLSVYWYQQSLDQGLQFLIQYYNGEERAKGNILERFSAQQFPDLHSELNLSSLELGDSALYFCASSVGDGSYEQYFGPGTRLTVT.

The chain is built from TRBV2 and TRBJ1-6; D might be TRBD1 (6 bases). Germline lookup yields CDR1 SNHLY and CDR2 FYNNEI. The length of the CDR3 is 14 residues. The germline V and J ends were trimmed by 7 bases and 9 bases, with 16 bases remaining between them. CDR3 sequence: CASKADSQLSPLHF. Here the CDR3 DNA reads TGTGCCAGCAAGGCGGACAGTCAACTTTCACCCCTCCACTTT. The full variable domain, in which reference TRBV2 and TRBJ1-6 provide the parts outside the CDR3, is EPEVTQTPSHQVTQMGQEVILRCVPISNHLYFYWYRQILGQKVEFLVSFYNNEISEKSEIFDDQFSVERPDGSNFTLKIRSTKLEDSAMYFCASKADSQLSPLHFGNGTRLTVT.

This chain uses TRBV7-9 with TRBJ1-1, with TRBD1 as a possible D gene (5 bases). The ends were cut back, 1 base at V and 9 bases at J, with 9 bases in the middle. This CDR3 is 12 amino acids long. Germline CDR1 SEHNR, CDR2 FQNEAQ (reference sequence). The DNA for the CDR3 is TGTGCCAGCAGCTTAGAGACAGAGAAAGCTTTCTTT. Protein sequence: CASSLETEKAFF. Drawing the rest from reference TRBV7-9 and TRBJ1-1, the complete variable domain is DTGVSQNPRHKITKRGQNVTFRCDPISEHNRLYWYRQTLGQGPEFLTYFQNEAQLEKSRLLSDRFSAERPKGSFSTLEIQRTEQGDSAMYLCASSLETEKAFFGQGTRLTVV.

This clone occurred once. The J gene is TRBJ1-3, the V gene TRBV6-5; D is possibly TRBD1 (5 bases). This CDR3 is 13 amino acids long. Germline CDR1 MNHEY, CDR2 SVGAGI. The ends were cut back, 6 bases at V and 3 bases at J, with 9 bases in the middle. The CDR3 sequence: CASRGGVGNTIYF. The CDR3 DNA sequence: TGTGCCAGCAGGGGGGGGGTTGGAAACACCATATATTTT.